This record covers a single T cell receptor (beta chain). These data come from a study of blood T cell repertoires in COVID-19. Looking at the study overall: From the United States, Italy and Spain came samples of acute and convalescent COVID-19. PBMCs, B-cell-depleted T cells, or T cells provided the cDNA or gDNA that made up the material.

The data were produced by immunoSEQ multiplex PCR, yet TCRdb's version contains in-frame clones alone and is incomplete. The data contain fewer than 200,000 clones, more than 60% of them singletons. Trimming cost V 4 bases and J 2 bases, with 13 bases left between them. The CDR3 covers 15 residues. Germline CDR1 is SGHVS and CDR2 is FQNEAQ. The V and J genes are TRBV7-8 and TRBJ2-3; a weak D match, TRBD1 (6 bases). This clonotype was sampled from a man in his sixties or seventies with acute or convalescent COVID-19. What was sequenced was peripheral blood. The CDR3: CASSWATGDTDTQYF. The CDR3 DNA follows: TGTGCCAGCAGCTGGGCGACAGGAGACACAGATACGCAGTATTTT.